Each of the 20 T cell receptor beta chains below was sequenced from the same sample in a study of T-cell memory formation after mild COVID-19. TCRdb passed the 5' RACE reads through MiXCR, listing each CDR3 protein once. Of about 49,000 distinct CDR3 sequences listed, around a quarter are singletons. Sequencing was carried out using PBMCs or a T cell subset sorted from them (not recorded which). These receptors were collected from a man aged 18 to 35 who had mild COVID-19 (a few samples of this study predate the infection). Cell type and time point are not known.

The chain recombines TRBV12-3 or TRBV12-4 with TRBJ1-2; TRBD1 is a possible D gene (5 bases). Trimming cost V 3 bases and J 4 bases, with 12 bases left between them. This CDR3 spans 14 amino acids. The CDR3 bases are TGTGCCAGCAGTTTCCGGGGCGGCTTCTATGGCTACACCTTC. It encodes CASSFRGGFYGYTF.

This rearrangement joins TRBV7-9 to TRBJ2-2; no definite D call. Germline V gives CDR1 SEHNR, CDR2 FQNEAQ (reference sequence). The V end was cut by 1 base, the J end by 6 bases, with 6 bases between. The CDR3 length is 13 residues. The CDR3 coding sequence is TGTGCCAGCAGCTTAGTACGGGCCGGGGAGCTGTTTTTT. Translation gives CASSLVRAGELFF.

The V call is TRBV27, the J call TRBJ2-7; the D gene is possibly TRBD2 (7 bases). The V end was cut by 3 bases, the J end by 3 bases, with 12 bases between. This CDR3 contains 14 residues. Germline CDR1 and CDR2: MNHEY and SMNVEV (reference sequence). This CDR3 reads CASSLGGRGYEQYF. The CDR3 DNA reads TGTGCCAGCAGTTTGGGGGGGCGAGGCTACGAGCAGTACTTC.

This rearrangement joins TRBV5-1 to TRBJ2-7; perhaps TRBD1 as D (6 bases). Germline values: CDR1 SGHRS, CDR2 YFSETQ. This CDR3 contains 16 residues. Trimming removed 0 bases at V and 2 bases at J, with 15 bases between. CDR3 bases: TGCGCCAGCAGCTTGGCACCCGGGACATCAACCTACGAGCAGTACTTC. It is translated as CASSLAPGTSTYEQYF.

J is TRBJ2-3 and V is TRBV9; 7 nucleotides agree with TRBD1. Trimming removed 3 bases from V and 6 bases from J; junction bases left unmatched: 7. Germline CDR1 is SGDLS and CDR2 is YYNGEE. The CDR3 is made up of 14 amino acids. Here the CDR3 DNA reads TGTGCCAGCAGCGCTGACAGGGCCAGGGATACGCAGTATTTT. Its protein product is CASSADRARDTQYF.

This chain uses TRBV6-4 with TRBJ2-1; D may match TRBD1 or TRBD2 (6 bases each). The V end lost 0 bases, the J end lost 0 bases, and 12 bases lay between the germline ends. The CDR3 contains 17 residues. Germline-derived CDR1 and CDR2 are MRHNA and SNTAGT. The CDR3 DNA is TGTGCCAGCAGTGACTCGCACGAGGGGGGCTCCTACAATGAGCAGTTCTTC. Translation gives CASSDSHEGGSYNEQFF.

The genes are TRBV7-9 and TRBJ2-1, with 8 nucleotides matching TRBD2. The CDR3 runs to 13 residues. CDR1 and CDR2 (germline): SEHNR, FQNEAQ (reference sequence). J gave up 4 bases and V 11 bases, and 7 bases lay outside the gene matches. CDR3 DNA: TGTGCCGCACGGGGGGGCGGGTACAATGAGCAGTTCTTC. It yields the protein CAARGGGYNEQFF.

The rearrangement links TRBV28 to TRBJ2-5; unclear D gene. The CDR3 has 12 residues. Germline CDR1 reads MDHEN; CDR2 reads SYDVKM. The V gene lost 5 bases and the J gene lost 7 bases, with 11 bases spanning the gap. The CDR3 DNA sequence: TGTGCCAGCAGTCCTCCTCGGGCGACCCAGTACTTC. This codes for CASSPPRATQYF.

The V gene is TRBV4-1, the J gene TRBJ2-2; TRBD1 matches at 7 bases. With V trimmed by 0 bases and J by 0 bases, 4 bases remained unmatched. The germline V gene encodes CDR1 MGHRA and CDR2 YSYEKL. This CDR3 has 17 amino acids. The CDR3 here is CASSQEGQSPNTGELFF. The CDR3 nucleotides are TGCGCCAGCAGCCAAGAGGGACAGAGCCCGAACACCGGGGAGCTGTTTTTT.

CDR3 nucleotide sequence: TGCGCCAGCAGCCGGGCAAGGGGGTGGTATGGCTACACCTTC. Its protein product is CASSRARGWYGYTF. The chain joins TRBV4-3 to TRBJ1-2; TRBD1 is a possible D gene (6 bases). Germline V lookup: CDR1 LGHNA, CDR2 YSLEER. Trimming took off 4 bases at V and 5 bases at J, with 14 bases between the two ends. The CDR3 runs 14 residues.

This clonotype was counted only a few times. V gene TRBV6-2 or TRBV6-3 combines with J gene TRBJ2-7, with no clear D. This CDR3 is built from 11 residues. The V and J ends lost 3 bases and 2 bases respectively, with 2 bases between them. Germline V gene lookup returns CDR1 MNHEY and CDR2 SVGEGT. DNA of the CDR3: TGTGCCAGCAGTTATGCCTACGAGCAGTACTTC. Translated, it gives CASSYAYEQYF.

This chain joins TRBV7-9 and TRBJ2-1; TRBD2 aligns across 8 bases. V lost 0 bases to trimming and J lost 4 bases; unmatched junction nucleotides: 8. The germline CDR1 and CDR2 sequences are SEHNR and FQNEAQ (reference sequence). The CDR3 has 17 amino acids. CDR3 bases: TGTGCCAGCAGCTTAGCGCCCAGCGGGGGTACATACAATGAGCAGTTCTTC. Its protein product is CASSLAPSGGTYNEQFF.

The V and J genes are TRBV5-1 and TRBJ1-1, with D possibly matching TRBD1 (5 bases). The CDR3 covers 14 residues. Germline V gives CDR1 SGHRS, CDR2 YFSETQ. With 2 bases removed from V and 1 base from J, the gap between germline ends came to 9 bases. The CDR3 coding sequence is TGCGCCAGCAGCTTTAGGGGACCGAACACTGAAGCTTTCTTT. Translated: CASSFRGPNTEAFF.

This clonotype appeared a few times. The J gene is TRBJ1-2, the V gene TRBV18; D unclear. The CDR3 loop spans 14 amino acids. Trimming pared 3 bases from V and 2 bases from J, leaving 10 bases between. Germline-derived CDR1 and CDR2 are KGHSH and LQKENI. CDR3 region: CASSPEGGNYGYTF. In nucleotides, the CDR3 is TGTGCCAGCTCACCGGAGGGAGGAAACTATGGCTACACCTTC.

This clonotype has only a few counts. The chain has TRBV6-5 and TRBJ2-1, with D possibly matching TRBD1 (5 bases). Germline loops: CDR1 MNHEY, CDR2 SVGAGI. This CDR3 contains 20 residues. With 6 bases removed from V and 5 bases from J, the gap between germline ends came to 32 bases. The CDR3 nucleotides are TGTGCCAGCAGCCCTCTCTCGCGCCAGGGCAGGGCTTATTGGGACAATGAGCAGTTCTTC. The encoded protein is CASSPLSRQGRAYWDNEQFF.

This clonotype was seen a single time. CDR3: CASSLEGLTDTQYF. The CDR3 nucleotides read TGCGCCAGCAGCTTGGAGGGATTAACAGATACGCAGTATTTT. V gene TRBV5-1 combines with J gene TRBJ2-3; D gene unclear. The V gene's germline CDR1 is SGHRS and CDR2 YFSETQ. This CDR3 is built from 14 residues. The V and J ends lost 0 bases and 3 bases respectively, with 8 bases between them.

This clonotype was counted only a few times. This chain links TRBV10-3 with TRBJ2-3; D might be TRBD2 (5 bases). Germline CDR1 ENHRY, CDR2 SYGVKD. V was cut by 0 bases and J by 2 bases, with 12 bases left in between. The CDR3 is made up of 16 amino acids. CDR3 region: CAISESSRDYTDTQYF. Written as DNA, the CDR3 is TGTGCCATCAGTGAGTCGAGCCGGGATTACACAGATACGCAGTATTTT.

This clonotype was detected only a few times. The chain couples TRBV12-3 or TRBV12-4 to TRBJ2-7; TRBD1 aligns across 9 bases. V lost 6 bases, J lost 3 bases, and 6 bases stayed unmatched. This CDR3 is 14 amino acids long. The CDR3 sequence is CASSPTGGYYEQYF. The DNA for the CDR3 is TGTGCCAGCAGCCCGACAGGGGGTTACTACGAGCAGTACTTC.

Sample share makes this clonotype medium-sized. This chain connects TRBV7-9 to TRBJ2-2; 7 bases fit TRBD1. Germline V gene data show CDR1 as SEHNR and CDR2 as FQNEAQ (reference sequence). This CDR3 has 15 amino acids. The J segment lost 4 bases and the V segment lost 5 bases, leaving 7 bases of the junction unmatched. CDR3 sequence reads: CASSIPGQPTGELFF. The CDR3 DNA reads TGTGCCAGCAGCATCCCGGGACAGCCCACCGGGGAGCTGTTTTTT.

The chain has TRBV7-9 and TRBJ1-1; D uncertain. The ends were cut back, 4 bases at V and 8 bases at J, with 11 bases in the middle. This CDR3 is 12 amino acids long. The germline CDR1 and CDR2 sequences are SEHNR and FQNEAQ (reference sequence). The CDR3: CASSSIGLEAFF. The CDR3 bases are TGTGCCAGCAGCTCAATAGGTCTCGAAGCTTTCTTT.